This T cell receptor (beta chain) was recorded in a study of T-cell reconstitution after alpha-beta-depleted transplantation in children. Study observations and caveats: Elevated TCRbeta diversity at day 60 was traced, in some patients, to surviving recipient T cells and thymic progenitors. T-cell numbers and diversity, one year after transplant, stemmed largely from T cells that were newly produced. Reports say that about two months after transplant, the alpha-beta T cells came out of several hundred graft clones that had expanded.

The ends lost 6 bases at V and 6 bases at J; junction bases unmatched: 5. Germline CDR1 reads MNHEY; CDR2 reads SVGEGT. This CDR3 has 14 amino acids. Only a few counts were recorded for this clonotype. The antigen remains unidentified. For TCRbeta, the library was prepared with unique molecular identifiers. TCRdb re-called the PCR reads with MiXCR, one entry per CDR3 protein. The sample lists some 460,000 distinct CDR3 sequences, 15% to 20% occurring once. The sequence derives from a boy younger than two who had a stem cell transplant for Wiskott-Aldrich syndrome, so the T cells may come from the graft donor. The V and J genes are TRBV6-2 or TRBV6-3 and TRBJ2-7; 13 positions agree with TRBD2. The specimen comprised PBMCs, mostly from graft donor cells, sampled 360 days after TCRalphabeta/CD19-depleted stem cell transplant. The CDR3 loop is CASSPGLAGAEQYF. In DNA, the CDR3 is TGTGCCAGCAGCCCCGGACTAGCGGGAGCCGAGCAGTACTTC.